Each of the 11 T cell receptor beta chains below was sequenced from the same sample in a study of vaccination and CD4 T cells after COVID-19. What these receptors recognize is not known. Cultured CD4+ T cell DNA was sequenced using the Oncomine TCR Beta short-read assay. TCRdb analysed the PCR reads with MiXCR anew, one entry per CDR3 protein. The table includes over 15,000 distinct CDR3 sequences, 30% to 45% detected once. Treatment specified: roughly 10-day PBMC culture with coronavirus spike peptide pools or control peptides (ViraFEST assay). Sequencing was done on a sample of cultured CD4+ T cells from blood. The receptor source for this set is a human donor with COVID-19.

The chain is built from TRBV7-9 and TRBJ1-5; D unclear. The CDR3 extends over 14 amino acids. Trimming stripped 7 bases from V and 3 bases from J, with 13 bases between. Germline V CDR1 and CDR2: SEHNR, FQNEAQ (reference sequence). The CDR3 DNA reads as TGTGCCAGCAACACGGTGAGGGACAATCAGCCCCAGCATTTT. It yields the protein CASNTVRDNQPQHF. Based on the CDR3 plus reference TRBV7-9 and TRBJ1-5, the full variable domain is DTGVSQNPRHKITKRGQNVTFRCDPISEHNRLYWYRQTLGQGPEFLTYFQNEAQLEKSRLLSDRFSAERPKGSFSTLEIQRTEQGDSAMYLCASNTVRDNQPQHFGDGTRLSIL.

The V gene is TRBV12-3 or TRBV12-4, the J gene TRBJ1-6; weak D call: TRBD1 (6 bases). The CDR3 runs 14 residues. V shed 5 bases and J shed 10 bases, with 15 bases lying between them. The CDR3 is CASSPGWGASPLHF. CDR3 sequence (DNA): TGTGCCAGCAGTCCTGGGTGGGGGGCCTCACCCCTCCACTTT.

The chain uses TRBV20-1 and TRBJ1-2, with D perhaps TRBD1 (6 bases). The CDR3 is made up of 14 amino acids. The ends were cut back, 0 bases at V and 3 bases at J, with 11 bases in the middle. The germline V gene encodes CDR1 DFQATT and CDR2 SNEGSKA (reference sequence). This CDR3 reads CSARDYPGDYGYTF. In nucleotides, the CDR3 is TGCAGTGCTAGAGATTATCCAGGGGACTATGGCTACACCTTC.

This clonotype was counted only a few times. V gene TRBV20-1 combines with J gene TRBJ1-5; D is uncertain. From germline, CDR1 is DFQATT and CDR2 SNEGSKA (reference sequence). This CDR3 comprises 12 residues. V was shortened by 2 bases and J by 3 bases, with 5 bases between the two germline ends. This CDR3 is CSARLYNQPQHF. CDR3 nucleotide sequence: TGCAGTGCTAGACTCTACAATCAGCCCCAGCATTTT.

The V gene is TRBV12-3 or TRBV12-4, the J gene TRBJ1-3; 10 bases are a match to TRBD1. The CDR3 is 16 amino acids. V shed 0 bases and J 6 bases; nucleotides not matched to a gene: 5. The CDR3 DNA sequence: TGTGCCAGCAGTTTAGCGCTTGGGACAGGGGCAAACACCATATATTTT. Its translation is CASSLALGTGANTIYF.

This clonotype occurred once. In nucleotides, the CDR3 is TGTGCCAGCAGCCTGGCGGGTCCAGGGCTCGGGGAGACCCAGTACTTC. This encodes CASSLAGPGLGETQYF. The J gene is TRBJ2-5, the V gene TRBV28; TRBD1 or TRBD2 may be the D gene (5 bases each). V was pared by 6 bases and J by 5 bases, with 22 bases between. The CDR3 totals 16 residues. Germline CDR1 is MDHEN and CDR2 is SYDVKM.

For the CDR3, the DNA is TGTGCCAGCAAATACTACGGCGGGGAGCTGTTTTTT. It specifies CASKYYGGELFF. The J gene is TRBJ2-2, the V gene TRBV6-2 or TRBV6-3; D ambiguous. The CDR3 is made up of 12 amino acids. Germline loops: CDR1 MNHEY, CDR2 SVGEGT. Trimming left V 7 bases short and J 7 bases short, with 10 bases between.

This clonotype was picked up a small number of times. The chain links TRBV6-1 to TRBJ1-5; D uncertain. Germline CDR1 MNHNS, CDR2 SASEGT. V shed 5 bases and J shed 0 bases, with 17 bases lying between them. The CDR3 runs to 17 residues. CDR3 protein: CASSPDGSPYSNQPQHF. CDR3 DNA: TGTGCCAGCAGTCCCGACGGGTCGCCATATAGCAATCAGCCCCAGCATTTT.

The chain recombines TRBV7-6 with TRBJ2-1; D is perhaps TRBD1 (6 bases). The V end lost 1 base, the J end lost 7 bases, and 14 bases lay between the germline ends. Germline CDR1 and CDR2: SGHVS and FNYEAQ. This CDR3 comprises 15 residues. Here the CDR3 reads CASSLVDSPTNEQFF. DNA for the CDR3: TGTGCCAGCAGCTTAGTGGACAGCCCTACAAATGAGCAGTTCTTC.

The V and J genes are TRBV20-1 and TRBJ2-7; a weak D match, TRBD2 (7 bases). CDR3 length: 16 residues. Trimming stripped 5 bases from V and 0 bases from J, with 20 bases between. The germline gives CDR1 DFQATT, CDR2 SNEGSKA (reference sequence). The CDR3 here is CSADGRGTQSSYEQYF. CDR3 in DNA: TGCAGTGCTGATGGGAGGGGGACACAAAGCTCCTACGAGCAGTACTTC.

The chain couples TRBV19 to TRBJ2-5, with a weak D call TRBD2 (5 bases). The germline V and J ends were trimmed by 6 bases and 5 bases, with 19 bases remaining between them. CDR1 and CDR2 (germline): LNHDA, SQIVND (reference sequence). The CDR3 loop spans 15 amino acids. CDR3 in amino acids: CASSHSDGVGETQYF. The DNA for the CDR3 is TGTGCCAGTAGCCACTCGGACGGGGTAGGGGAGACCCAGTACTTC.